A single sample gave rise to the 8 T cell receptor beta chains below, sequenced in a study of T cells in Graves' hyperthyroidism and ophthalmopathy. RNA transcripts were the template for amplifying TCR beta CDR3 regions. The study used the HTBI primer set for a first-round RT-PCR of the TCR CDR3. Using its own MiXCR run on the multiplex PCR reads, TCRdb lists one record per CDR3 protein. The table includes fewer than 650,000 distinct CDR3 sequences, about 15% detected once. The sequencing input was blood. The receptors come from a woman in her twenties or thirties with Graves' hyperthyroidism that later progressed to Graves' ophthalmopathy.

The rearrangement uses TRBV9 and TRBJ1-2; the D is unclear. The CDR3 has 14 amino acids. The germline V gene encodes CDR1 SGDLS and CDR2 YYNGEE. The V and J ends lost 3 bases and 8 bases respectively, with 17 bases between them. CDR3 sequence (DNA): TGTGCCAGCAGCGAACAACCGTCGGGATCAGGCTACACCTTC. Its protein product is CASSEQPSGSGYTF.

The V and J genes are TRBV30 and TRBJ1-2, with 11 bases that match TRBD1. The CDR3 has 14 amino acids. Germline V gene sequence: CDR1 GTSNPN, CDR2 SVGIG (reference sequence). V lost 4 bases, J lost 8 bases, and 9 bases stayed unmatched. The CDR3 reads CAWNPRTGGDGYTF. The DNA for the CDR3 is TGTGCCTGGAATCCCAGGACAGGGGGCGACGGCTACACCTTC.

This clonotype was seen at least ten times. The chain couples TRBV5-1 to TRBJ2-3; either TRBD1 or TRBD2 may fit D (5 bases each). In germline, CDR1 is SGHRS, CDR2 YFSETQ. V lost 4 bases and J 6 bases, leaving 24 bases between the germline ends. The CDR3 spans 17 residues. CDR3 nucleotides: TGCGCCAGCAGCCTCCATAGGGAAGCGCTCTGGGGGGATACGCAGTATTTT. As protein: CASSLHREALWGDTQYF.

This clonotype was counted many times. The V call is TRBV12-3 or TRBV12-4, the J call TRBJ1-6; D is possibly TRBD1 (5 bases). V lost 2 bases, J lost 0 bases, and 8 bases lay in between. The CDR3 runs 16 residues. CDR3 in amino acids: CASSLFGASYNSPLHF. CDR3 sequence (DNA): TGTGCCAGCAGTTTATTCGGGGCCTCCTATAATTCACCCCTCCACTTT.

This clonotype was seen ten or more times. The genes are TRBV5-1 and TRBJ1-4, with D possibly being TRBD1 (5 bases). Trimming took 3 bases from V and 8 from J, leaving 23 bases between them. Germline V lookup: CDR1 SGHRS, CDR2 YFSETQ. The CDR3 has 17 residues. The CDR3 protein is CASSSGTITGGGEKLFF. CDR3 bases: TGCGCCAGCAGCTCCGGGACGATTACGGGGGGAGGAGAAAAACTGTTTTTT.

This clonotype was seen ten or more times. J is TRBJ2-1 and V is TRBV28; TRBD2 aligns across 8 bases. CDR1 MDHEN and CDR2 SYDVKM come from the germline V gene. Trimming at V came to 3 bases and at J to 8 bases, leaving 9 bases not matched to a gene. The CDR3 has 15 amino acids. The CDR3 region has the DNA TGTGCCAGCAGTTTGTCCAGCGGGAGACTGGATGAGCAGTTCTTC. It is translated as CASSLSSGRLDEQFF.

The sample holds many counts of this clonotype. The rearrangement links TRBV27 to TRBJ1-1; D is perhaps TRBD1 (5 bases). Trimming pared 3 bases from V and 3 bases from J, leaving 14 bases between. The CDR3 consists of 15 residues. Looked up from germline, CDR1 is MNHEY and CDR2 is SMNVEV (reference sequence). The CDR3 DNA sequence: TGTGCCAGCAGTTTCGTCGGGGGATGGGACACTGAAGCTTTCTTT. It specifies CASSFVGGWDTEAFF.

This clonotype was observed at least ten times. This chain joins TRBV12-3 or TRBV12-4 and TRBJ1-3; no reliable D call. CDR3 length: 13 residues. The V and J ends lost 3 bases and 10 bases respectively, with 13 bases between them. In DNA, the CDR3 is TGTGCCAGCAGTTTTTTTCTGGGGAAGACCATATATTTT. Encoded protein: CASSFFLGKTIYF.